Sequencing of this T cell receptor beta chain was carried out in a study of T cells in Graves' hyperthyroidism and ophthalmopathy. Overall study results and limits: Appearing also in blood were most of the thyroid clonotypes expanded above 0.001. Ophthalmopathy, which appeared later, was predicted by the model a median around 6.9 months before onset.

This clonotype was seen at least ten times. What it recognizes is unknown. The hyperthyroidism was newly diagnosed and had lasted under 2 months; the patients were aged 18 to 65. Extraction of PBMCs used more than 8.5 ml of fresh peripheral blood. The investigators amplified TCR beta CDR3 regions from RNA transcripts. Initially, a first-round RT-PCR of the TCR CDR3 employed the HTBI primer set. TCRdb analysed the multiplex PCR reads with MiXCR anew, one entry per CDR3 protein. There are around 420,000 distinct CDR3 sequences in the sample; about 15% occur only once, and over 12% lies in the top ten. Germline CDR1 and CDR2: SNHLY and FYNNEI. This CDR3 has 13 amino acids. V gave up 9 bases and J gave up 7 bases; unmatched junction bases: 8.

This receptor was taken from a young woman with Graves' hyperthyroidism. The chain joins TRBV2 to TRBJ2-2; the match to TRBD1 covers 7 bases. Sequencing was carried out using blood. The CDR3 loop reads CARRDSNGGELFF. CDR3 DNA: TGTGCCAGAAGGGACAGTAACGGCGGGGAGCTGTTTTTT.